In this sample, the clone carrying this T cell receptor (beta chain) turned up a few times. Around 10 milliliters of peripheral blood were drawn from each donor. This sample stems from a study of blood T cells in healthy people across ages. Germline trimming cut 2 bases from V and 6 bases from J; bases unmatched to any gene: 4. The V gene's germline CDR1 is MNHNY and CDR2 SVGAGI (reference sequence). This CDR3 has 13 amino acids. A sample-barcoded 5' primer and a J-beta primer mix were used in a second PCR of about 7 to 11 cycles. TCRdb reanalysed the 5' RACE reads using MiXCR and keeps one entry per CDR3 protein. The repertoire includes about 1.8 million distinct CDR3 sequences, 49% of them detected once, and approximately 2.1% sits in the top ten.

Specimen: blood. The chain combines TRBV6-6 with TRBJ2-7; 7 bases fit TRBD2. The source is a woman between 40 and 50 years old in good health. CDR3 in DNA: TGTGCCAGCAGTTACGGGGGGGAAGGCGAGCAGTACTTC. This sequence encodes CASSYGGEGEQYF.